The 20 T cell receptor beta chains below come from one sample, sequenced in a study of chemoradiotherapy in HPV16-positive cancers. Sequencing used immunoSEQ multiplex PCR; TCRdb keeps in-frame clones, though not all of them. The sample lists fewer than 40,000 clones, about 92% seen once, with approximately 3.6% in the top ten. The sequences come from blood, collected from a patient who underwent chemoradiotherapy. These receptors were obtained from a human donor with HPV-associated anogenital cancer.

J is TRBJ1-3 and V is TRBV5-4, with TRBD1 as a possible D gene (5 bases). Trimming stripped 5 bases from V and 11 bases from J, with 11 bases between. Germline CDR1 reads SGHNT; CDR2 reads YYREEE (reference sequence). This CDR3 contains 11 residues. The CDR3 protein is CASSQGWAIYF. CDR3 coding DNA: TGTGCCAGCAGTCAGGGTTGGGCCATATATTTT.

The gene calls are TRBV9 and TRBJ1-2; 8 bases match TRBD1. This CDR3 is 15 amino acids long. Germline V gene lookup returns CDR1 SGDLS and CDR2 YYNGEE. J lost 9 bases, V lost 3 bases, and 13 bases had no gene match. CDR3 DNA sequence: TGTGCCAGCAGCGAGCCCCGCGGACAGGGTAGAAGCTACACCTTC. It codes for CASSEPRGQGRSYTF.

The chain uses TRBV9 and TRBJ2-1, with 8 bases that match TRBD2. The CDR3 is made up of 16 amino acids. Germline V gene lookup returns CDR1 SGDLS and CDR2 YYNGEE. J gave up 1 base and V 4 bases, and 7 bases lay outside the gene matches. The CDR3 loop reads CASSTRGAGSYNEQFF. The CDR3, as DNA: TGTGCCAGCAGCACGCGGGGGGCAGGTTCCTACAATGAGCAGTTCTTC.

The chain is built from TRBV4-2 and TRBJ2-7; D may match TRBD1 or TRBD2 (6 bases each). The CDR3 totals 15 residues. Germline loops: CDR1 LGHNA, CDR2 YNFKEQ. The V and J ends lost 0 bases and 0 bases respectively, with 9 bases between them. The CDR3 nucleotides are TGTGCCAGCAGCCAAGATAGGGGGGACTCCTACGAGCAGTACTTC. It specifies CASSQDRGDSYEQYF.

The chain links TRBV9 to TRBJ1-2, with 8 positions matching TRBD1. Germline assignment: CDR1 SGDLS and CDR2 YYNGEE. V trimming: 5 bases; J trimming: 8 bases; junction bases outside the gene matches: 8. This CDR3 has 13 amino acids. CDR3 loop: CASSPIRDRGYTF. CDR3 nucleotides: TGTGCCAGCAGTCCTATTCGGGACAGGGGCTACACCTTC.

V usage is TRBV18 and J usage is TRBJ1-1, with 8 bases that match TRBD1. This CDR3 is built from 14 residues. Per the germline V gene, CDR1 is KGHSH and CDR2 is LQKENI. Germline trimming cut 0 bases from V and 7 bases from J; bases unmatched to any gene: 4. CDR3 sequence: CASSPPMTGVEAFF. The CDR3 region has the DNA TGTGCCAGCTCACCACCGATGACAGGGGTTGAAGCTTTCTTT. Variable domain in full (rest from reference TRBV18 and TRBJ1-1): NAGVMQNPRHLVRRRGQEARLRCSPMKGHSHVYWYRQLPEEGLKFMVYLQKENIIDESGMPKERFSAEFPKEGPSILRIQQVVRGDSAAYFCASSPPMTGVEAFFGQGTRLTVV.

The CDR3 loop is CASQGSVAYEQYF. DNA for the CDR3: TGTGCCAGCCAGGGGAGTGTCGCGTACGAGCAGTACTTC. The chain couples TRBV19 to TRBJ2-7; the D gene is possibly TRBD1 (6 bases). The V end was cut by 9 bases, the J end by 4 bases, with 16 bases between. CDR3 length equals 13 residues. Per germline, CDR1 LNHDA and CDR2 SQIVND (reference sequence). The complete variable domain, with remaining parts taken from reference TRBV19 and TRBJ2-7, reads DGGITQSPKYLFRKEGQNVTLSCEQNLNHDAMYWYRQDPGQGLRLIYYSQIVNDFQKGDIAEGYSVSREKKESFPLTVTSAQKNPTAFYLCASQGSVAYEQYFGPGTRLTVT.

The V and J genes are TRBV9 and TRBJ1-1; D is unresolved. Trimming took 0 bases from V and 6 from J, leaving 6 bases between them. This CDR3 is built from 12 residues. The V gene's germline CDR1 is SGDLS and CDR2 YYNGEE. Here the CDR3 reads CASSVGSSEAFF. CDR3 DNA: TGTGCCAGCAGCGTAGGCAGCTCTGAAGCTTTCTTT.

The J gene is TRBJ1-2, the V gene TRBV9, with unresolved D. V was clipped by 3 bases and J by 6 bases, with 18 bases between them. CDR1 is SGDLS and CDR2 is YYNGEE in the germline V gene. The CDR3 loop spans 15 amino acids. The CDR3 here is CASSASSERLNGYTF. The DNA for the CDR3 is TGTGCCAGCAGCGCCTCTAGCGAACGATTGAATGGCTACACCTTC.

The CDR3 loop reads CASRPLRWGYEKLFF. The CDR3 nucleotides read TGTGCCAGCAGGCCGTTGAGGTGGGGGTACGAAAAACTGTTTTTT. The chain employs TRBV6-5 and TRBJ1-4; D is possibly TRBD1 (5 bases). This CDR3 is 15 amino acids long. The germline V gene encodes CDR1 MNHEY and CDR2 SVGAGI. V lost 6 bases and J lost 8, with 19 bases in between.

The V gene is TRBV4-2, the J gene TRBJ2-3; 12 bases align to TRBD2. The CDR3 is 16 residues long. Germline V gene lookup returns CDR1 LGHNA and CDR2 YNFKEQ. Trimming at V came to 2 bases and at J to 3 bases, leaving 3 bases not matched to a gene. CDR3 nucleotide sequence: TGTGCCAGCAGCCAACTAGCGGGGGGGCATACAGATACGCAGTATTTT. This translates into CASSQLAGGHTDTQYF.

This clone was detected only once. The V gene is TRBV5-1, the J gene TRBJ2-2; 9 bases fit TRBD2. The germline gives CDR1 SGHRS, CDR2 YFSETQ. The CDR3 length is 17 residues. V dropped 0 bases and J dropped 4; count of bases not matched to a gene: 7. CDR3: CASSLVAGGRGTGELFF. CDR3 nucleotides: TGCGCCAGCAGCTTGGTTGCGGGGGGGCGAGGCACCGGGGAGCTGTTTTTT.

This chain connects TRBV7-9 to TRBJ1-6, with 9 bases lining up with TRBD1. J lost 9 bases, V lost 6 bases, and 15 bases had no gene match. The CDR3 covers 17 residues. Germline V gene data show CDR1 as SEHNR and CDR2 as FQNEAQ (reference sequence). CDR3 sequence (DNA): TGTGCCAGCAGATCTGTTGCGACAGGGGGGGATCTTTCACCCCTCCACTTT. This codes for CASRSVATGGDLSPLHF.

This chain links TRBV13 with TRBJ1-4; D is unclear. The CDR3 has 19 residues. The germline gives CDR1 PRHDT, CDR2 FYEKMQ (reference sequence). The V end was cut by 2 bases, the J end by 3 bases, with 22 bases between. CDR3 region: CASSLSKSGRPGANEKLFF. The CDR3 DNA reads TGTGCCAGCAGCTTATCGAAAAGTGGGCGACCCGGGGCTAATGAAAAACTGTTTTTT.

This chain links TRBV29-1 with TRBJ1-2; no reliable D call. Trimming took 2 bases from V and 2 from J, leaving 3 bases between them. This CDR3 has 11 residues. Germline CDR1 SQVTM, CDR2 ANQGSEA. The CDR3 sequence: CSVERNYGYTF. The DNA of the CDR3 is TGCAGCGTTGAAAGGAACTATGGCTACACCTTC.

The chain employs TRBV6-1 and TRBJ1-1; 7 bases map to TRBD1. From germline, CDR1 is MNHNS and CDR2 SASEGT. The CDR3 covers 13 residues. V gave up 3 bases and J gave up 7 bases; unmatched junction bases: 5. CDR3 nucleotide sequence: TGTGCCAGCAGTGAGCACCGGGACAGTGAAGCTTTCTTT. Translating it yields CASSEHRDSEAFF.

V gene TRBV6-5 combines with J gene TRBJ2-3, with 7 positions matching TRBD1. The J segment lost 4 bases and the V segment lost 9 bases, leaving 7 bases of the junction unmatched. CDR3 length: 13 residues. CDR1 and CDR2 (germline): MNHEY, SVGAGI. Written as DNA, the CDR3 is TGTGCCAGTACAGGGGCTGGTCCAGATACGCAGTATTTT. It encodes CASTGAGPDTQYF.

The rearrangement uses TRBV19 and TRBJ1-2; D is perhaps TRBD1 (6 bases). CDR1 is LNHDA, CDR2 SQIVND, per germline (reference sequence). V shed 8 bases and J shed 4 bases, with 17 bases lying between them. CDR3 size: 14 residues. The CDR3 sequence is CASRGGPGPYGYTF. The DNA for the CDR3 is TGTGCCAGTCGAGGGGGACCCGGCCCCTATGGCTACACCTTC.

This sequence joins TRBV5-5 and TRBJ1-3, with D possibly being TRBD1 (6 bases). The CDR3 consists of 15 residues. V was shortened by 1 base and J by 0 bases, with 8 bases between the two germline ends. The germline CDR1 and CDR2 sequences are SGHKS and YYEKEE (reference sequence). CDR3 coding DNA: TGTGCCAGCAGCTTGACAGGGAACTCTGGAAACACCATATATTTT. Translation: CASSLTGNSGNTIYF.

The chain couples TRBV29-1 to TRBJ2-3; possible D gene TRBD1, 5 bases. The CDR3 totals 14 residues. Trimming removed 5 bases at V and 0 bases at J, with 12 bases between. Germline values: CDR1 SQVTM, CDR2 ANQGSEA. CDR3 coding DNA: TGCAGCGTTACACAGGAGCCTAGCACAGATACGCAGTATTTT. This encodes CSVTQEPSTDTQYF.